Following are 21 T cell receptor beta chains from one sample sequenced in a study of T cells in Graves' hyperthyroidism and ophthalmopathy. RNA transcripts served as the template for amplifying TCR beta CDR3 regions. The HTBI set primed first-round TCR CDR3 RT-PCR. Via MiXCR, TCRdb re-called the multiplex PCR reads, giving one row per CDR3 protein. Of about 96,000 distinct CDR3 sequences in the sample, approximately 56% were seen once. Material: blood. The source is a woman between 40 and 55 years old with Graves' hyperthyroidism.

This clonotype was recorded many times. In nucleotides, the CDR3 is TGTGCCAGCAGCTTAGAGGGTCGCAATCAGCCCCAGCATTTT. As protein: CASSLEGRNQPQHF. The chain uses TRBV7-9 and TRBJ1-5; no reliable D call. Trimming shortened V by 1 base and J by 2 bases, and 6 bases separated the two germline ends. From germline, CDR1 is SEHNR and CDR2 FQNEAQ (reference sequence). The CDR3 totals 14 residues.

This chain uses TRBV4-2 with TRBJ2-5; TRBD2 matches 10 bases. The ends lost 0 bases at V and 9 bases at J; junction bases unmatched: 4. This CDR3 has 14 residues. Germline V gives CDR1 LGHNA, CDR2 YNFKEQ. CDR3 residues: CASSQDLAGESQYF. In nucleotides, the CDR3 is TGTGCCAGCAGCCAAGATCTAGCGGGGGAGTCCCAGTACTTC.

V is TRBV11-1 and J is TRBJ2-5; possibly TRBD1 or TRBD2 for D (6 bases each). Germline loops: CDR1 SGHAT, CDR2 FQDESV (reference sequence). Deletions cut 8 bases from V and 1 base from J, with 14 bases between. The CDR3 is 14 residues long. CDR3 in DNA: TGTGCCAGCGCTCGGGGGCCGGTCCAAGAGACCCAGTACTTC. Translated, it gives CASARGPVQETQYF.

This rearrangement joins TRBV7-2 to TRBJ1-5; D uncertain. Trimming shortened V by 3 bases and J by 11 bases, and 14 bases separated the two germline ends. From germline, CDR1 is SGHTA and CDR2 FQGNSA. The CDR3 runs 13 residues. The CDR3 region is CASSFRGKETQHF. CDR3 coding DNA: TGTGCCAGCAGCTTTCGAGGGAAAGAGACCCAGCATTTT. Using reference TRBV7-2 and TRBJ1-5 for the parts outside the CDR3, the full variable domain is GAGVSQSPSNKVTEKGKDVELRCDPISGHTALYWYRQSLGQGLEFLIYFQGNSAPDKSGLPSDRFSAERTGGSVSTLTIQRTQQEDSAVYLCASSFRGKETQHFGDGTRLSIL.

V is TRBV24-1 and J is TRBJ2-7; 8 bases map to TRBD2. This CDR3 has 12 residues. Germline loops: CDR1 KGHDR, CDR2 SFDVKD. V trimming: 10 bases; J trimming: 6 bases; junction bases outside the gene matches: 7. The CDR3 loop reads CATSGTMGEQYF. Here the CDR3 DNA reads TGTGCCACTAGCGGGACCATGGGCGAGCAGTACTTC.

This clonotype came up once. The chain carries TRBV6-4 and TRBJ2-2, with 12 bases matching TRBD2. CDR3 length: 15 residues. The V gene end was trimmed by 2 bases and the J gene end by 6 bases; junction bases not matched to a gene: 1. Germline V gene sequence: CDR1 MRHNA, CDR2 SNTAGT. CDR3 nucleotides: TGTGCCAGCAGTGACCCTAGCGGGAGGGCCGGGGAGCTGTTTTTT. Translation gives CASSDPSGRAGELFF.

The chain uses TRBV12-3 or TRBV12-4 and TRBJ1-4; 10 bases fit TRBD1. The CDR3 is 13 residues long. Trimming took 8 bases from V and 12 from J; bases not matched to a gene: 9. The CDR3 is CASGHAGTGELFF. The CDR3 nucleotides read TGTGCCAGCGGGCACGCGGGGACAGGGGAACTGTTTTTT.

This rearrangement joins TRBV2 to TRBJ2-7; 11 bases are a match to TRBD1. Germline-derived CDR1 and CDR2 are SNHLY and FYNNEI. The CDR3 has 14 residues. V shed 7 bases, J shed 7 bases, and the junction held 9 bases outside the gene matches. The CDR3 DNA reads as TGTGCCAGCAAGAATGGACAGGGGGCGGCGGAGCAGTACTTC. Protein: CASKNGQGAAEQYF.

The V call is TRBV30, the J call TRBJ2-6, with D unresolved. Germline values: CDR1 GTSNPN, CDR2 SVGIG (reference sequence). The germline V and J ends were trimmed by 0 bases and 0 bases, with 6 bases remaining between them. CDR3 size: 15 residues. The CDR3 is CAWSVLGSGANVLTF. The DNA for the CDR3 is TGTGCCTGGAGTGTACTTGGCTCTGGGGCCAACGTCCTGACTTTC.

The V call is TRBV5-1, the J call TRBJ1-2; tentatively, D is TRBD1 (6 bases). Between the trimmed V and J ends, which lost 4 bases and 12 bases, there was a span of 22 bases. From germline, CDR1 is SGHRS and CDR2 YFSETQ. The CDR3 extends over 14 amino acids. For the CDR3, the DNA is TGCGCCAGCAGCATAGACAGGAGTACGTCTGGAAACACCTTC. Encoded protein: CASSIDRSTSGNTF.

As to this clonotype: A read error may explain this, as a much larger clone is one base away. The chain is built from TRBV5-1 and TRBJ1-5, with D unclear. The J call is doubtful: the DNA matches TRBJ2-5 better. The CDR3 has 14 amino acids. The germline V gene has CDR1 SGHRS and CDR2 YFSETQ. The CDR3 DNA follows: TGCGCCAGCAGCTTGGGGACGGTGCGGCAGCCCCAGTACTTC. Translated, it gives CASSLGTVRQPQYF.

This clonotype appeared many times. This rearrangement joins TRBV6-5 to TRBJ1-4; D is unclear. Germline V CDR1 and CDR2: MNHEY, SVGAGI. Trimming removed 5 bases at V and 7 bases at J, with 11 bases between. This CDR3 spans 13 amino acids. CDR3 sequence reads: CASSHGRPEKLFF. The CDR3 nucleotides are TGTGCCAGCAGTCATGGACGGCCTGAAAAACTGTTTTTT.

The chain combines TRBV10-3 with TRBJ1-6; TRBD1 might be the D (5 bases). Germline V gene lookup returns CDR1 ENHRY and CDR2 SYGVKD. The CDR3 covers 13 residues. With 3 bases removed from V and 9 bases from J, the gap between germline ends came to 9 bases. CDR3 protein: CAISDREGSPLHF. In DNA, the CDR3 is TGTGCCATCAGTGACAGGGAGGGTTCACCCCTCCACTTT.

At least ten counts were recorded for this clonotype. The chain couples TRBV9 to TRBJ2-7, with D hard to call. This CDR3 is 14 amino acids long. The germline gives CDR1 SGDLS, CDR2 YYNGEE. Trimming removed 2 bases from V and 1 base from J, with 10 bases in between. CDR3 sequence (DNA): TGTGCCAGCAGCGTTCGGACGGATTCCTACGAGCAGTACTTC. Amino acid sequence: CASSVRTDSYEQYF.

The gene calls are TRBV25-1 and TRBJ1-6, with a weak D call TRBD1 (5 bases). Germline V gene sequence: CDR1 MGHDK, CDR2 SYGVNS. Trimming stripped 4 bases from V and 3 bases from J, with 19 bases between. This CDR3 has 18 amino acids. The CDR3 DNA sequence: TGTGCCAGCAGTGCTAAAGGGGAATCGAGACTCTATAATTCACCCCTCCACTTT. Residues: CASSAKGESRLYNSPLHF.

This clonotype was counted ten times or more. The V gene is TRBV29-1, the J gene TRBJ2-7; 10 bases agree with TRBD1. Germline V lookup: CDR1 SQVTM, CDR2 ANQGSEA. J lost 5 bases, V lost 6 bases, and 16 bases had no gene match. The length of the CDR3 is 16 residues. In DNA form, the CDR3 reads TGCAGCGTATCCAAAGTACGGGGACAGGGGTCCAACGAGCAGTACTTC. It specifies CSVSKVRGQGSNEQYF.

The count of this clonotype is one. The CDR3 DNA reads as TGTGCCAGCAGCGTACTTAATAGGCCCGGAAACACCATATATTTT. It translates to CASSVLNRPGNTIYF. This chain joins TRBV9 and TRBJ1-3; D unclear. Germline V CDR1 and CDR2: SGDLS, YYNGEE. The CDR3 covers 15 residues. V lost 1 base and J 4 bases, leaving 12 bases between the germline ends.

This clonotype has a count of ten or more. The chain couples TRBV20-1 to TRBJ2-7, with D possibly being TRBD2 (6 bases). The CDR3 spans 13 residues. V dropped 3 bases and J dropped 0 bases, with 9 bases sitting between them. Germline V gene data show CDR1 as DFQATT and CDR2 as SNEGSKA (reference sequence). The CDR3 DNA is TGCAGTGCTAGGGCGGGGCCCTCCTACGAGCAGTACTTC. Its translation is CSARAGPSYEQYF.

CDR3 sequence: CASSPGWGTEAFF. CDR3 sequence (DNA): TGTGCCAGCAGTCCTGGATGGGGGACTGAAGCTTTCTTT. This chain links TRBV7-3 with TRBJ1-1; the D gene is possibly TRBD1 (5 bases). The length of the CDR3 is 13 residues. V dropped 6 bases and J dropped 5 bases, with 13 bases sitting between them. Per germline, CDR1 SGHTA and CDR2 FQGTGA.

The rearrangement links TRBV20-1 to TRBJ1-2; D unresolved. The CDR3 runs to 13 residues. Germline CDR1 is DFQATT and CDR2 is SNEGSKA (reference sequence). V was trimmed by 1 base and J by 3 bases, leaving 9 bases between them. In DNA form, the CDR3 reads TGCAGTGCTAGAGTCGGGCAGCACTATGGCTACACCTTC. Translated: CSARVGQHYGYTF.

About this clonotype itself: The conserved phenylalanine or tryptophan is not found at the CDR3 terminus, so this likely reflects a read error. The chain is built from TRBV20-1 and TRBJ2-7; no reliable D call. V shed 1 base and J shed 4 bases, with 17 bases lying between them. The CDR3 extends over 15 amino acids. Per the germline V gene, CDR1 is DFQATT and CDR2 is SNEGSKA (reference sequence). The CDR3 coding sequence is TGCAGTGCTAGAGGCACGGGCATAGTGAAATACGAGCAGTACTCC. Amino acid sequence: CSARGTGIVKYEQYS.